One and the same sample provided the 21 T cell receptor beta chains below, sequenced in a study of blood T cell repertoires in COVID-19. Using immunoSEQ multiplex PCR, the repertoire was profiled, and TCRdb retains in-frame clones only, with some absent. The data contain 80,000 or so clones, about nine tenths of them singletons. Sequencing input: peripheral blood. The receptors stem from a woman aged 50 to 65 in a cohort sampled during active COVID-19.

The V gene is TRBV4-1, the J gene TRBJ1-1; TRBD1 might be the D (6 bases). The length of the CDR3 is 18 residues. Trimming removed 3 bases from V and 1 base from J, with 21 bases in between. Germline V lookup: CDR1 MGHRA, CDR2 YSYEKL. The CDR3 DNA reads TGCGCCAGCAGCCAGTTTTGGACAGATGGTCTAACGAACACTGAAGCTTTCTTT. Its translation is CASSQFWTDGLTNTEAFF.

The V call is TRBV2, the J call TRBJ2-1, with 9 nucleotides matching TRBD2. Germline V gives CDR1 SNHLY, CDR2 FYNNEI. Losses at the gene ends were 7 bases for V and 4 bases for J; bases not matched to a gene: 8. The length of the CDR3 is 15 residues. CDR3 protein: CASTTVTSGYNEQFF. CDR3 in DNA: TGTGCCAGCACAACAGTGACTAGCGGTTACAATGAGCAGTTCTTC.

The CDR3 here is CASSLGLADTYEQYF. The CDR3 DNA follows: TGTGCCAGCAGCCTAGGACTAGCTGACACCTACGAGCAGTACTTC. The chain carries TRBV7-6 and TRBJ2-7; TRBD2 aligns across 8 bases. Germline V lookup: CDR1 SGHVS, CDR2 FNYEAQ. Trimming took 5 bases from V and 2 from J; bases not matched to a gene: 8. The CDR3 covers 15 residues.

This rearrangement joins TRBV11-2 to TRBJ1-3; D remains unclear. CDR3 length equals 16 residues. V lost 4 bases to trimming and J lost 0 bases, with 13 bases between them. Germline V CDR1 and CDR2: SGHAT, FQNNGV. The CDR3 nucleotides are TGTGCCAGCAGCTCCGAGGGTAGCTACTCTGGAAACACCATATATTTT. This encodes CASSSEGSYSGNTIYF. Variable domain in full (rest from reference TRBV11-2 and TRBJ1-3): EAGVAQSPRYKIIEKRQSVAFWCNPISGHATLYWYQQILGQGPKLLIQFQNNGVVDDSQLPKDRFSAERLKGVDSTLKIQPAKLEDSAVYLCASSSEGSYSGNTIYFGEGSWLTVV.

This sequence joins TRBV6-4 and TRBJ1-6; TRBD1 matches at 9 bases. CDR1 and CDR2 from the germline V gene are MRHNA and SNTAGT. J lost 9 bases, V lost 3 bases, and 3 bases had no gene match. CDR3 size: 14 residues. CDR3 sequence reads: CASSEGQGTSPLHF. CDR3 nucleotide sequence: TGTGCCAGCAGTGAGGGACAGGGTACTTCACCCCTCCACTTT.

V usage is TRBV9 and J usage is TRBJ2-7, with TRBD1 matching over 10 bases. The CDR3 covers 15 residues. V was clipped by 4 bases and J by 0 bases; unmatched bases: 4. The germline CDR1 and CDR2 sequences are SGDLS and YYNGEE. In DNA form, the CDR3 reads TGTGCCAGCAGCACGGGACAGGGGATCTCCTACGAGCAGTACTTC. It encodes CASSTGQGISYEQYF.

This clone occurred once. CDR3 DNA sequence: TGCGCCAGCAGCCAAGAGGAGAGGAGGGGACCTTATGGCTACACCTTC. As protein: CASSQEERRGPYGYTF. The chain employs TRBV4-1 and TRBJ1-2, with a tentative D call TRBD1 (5 bases). This CDR3 is built from 16 residues. V was pared by 0 bases and J by 5 bases, with 16 bases between. Per the germline V gene, CDR1 is MGHRA and CDR2 is YSYEKL.

The gene calls are TRBV10-2 and TRBJ1-1; 7 bases agree with TRBD1. The CDR3 is 14 residues long. Trimming cost V 3 bases and J 3 bases; bases outside gene matches: 4. Per the germline V gene, CDR1 is WSHSY and CDR2 is SAAADI. The CDR3 DNA reads TGCGCCAGCAGTGACCAGGGGGTTGACACTGAAGCTTTCTTT. It encodes CASSDQGVDTEAFF.

This clone occurred once. The V call is TRBV11-2, the J call TRBJ2-1, with TRBD2 identical over 7 bases. The V segment lost 2 bases and the J segment 4 bases; nucleotides outside the gene matches: 8. From germline, CDR1 is SGHAT and CDR2 FQNNGV. The CDR3 contains 16 residues. The CDR3 region is CASSLLSLAKYNEQFF. For the CDR3, the DNA is TGTGCCAGCAGCTTATTGTCACTAGCGAAATACAATGAGCAGTTCTTC.

This chain connects TRBV29-1 to TRBJ2-2; D unresolved. CDR1 and CDR2 (germline): SQVTM, ANQGSEA. V was clipped by 4 bases and J by 0 bases, with 9 bases between them. CDR3 length equals 14 residues. The CDR3 coding sequence is TGCAGCGTTGCTATGGTGTCGAACACCGGGGAGCTGTTTTTT. Translated: CSVAMVSNTGELFF.

The V call is TRBV12-3 or TRBV12-4, the J call TRBJ1-4, with D possibly matching TRBD1 (6 bases). This CDR3 comprises 13 residues. Trimming shortened V by 7 bases and J by 10 bases, and 16 bases separated the two germline ends. CDR3 loop: CASTVQGGGKLFF. The CDR3 region has the DNA TGTGCCAGCACGGTACAGGGTGGTGGAAAACTGTTTTTT.

With regard to this clone: The same CDR3 also results from other DNA sequences found in this sample. V usage is TRBV12-3 or TRBV12-4 and J usage is TRBJ1-1; possibly TRBD1 for D (5 bases). V was clipped by 8 bases and J by 1 base, with 8 bases between them. The CDR3 extends over 12 amino acids. The CDR3 is CASRTGNTEAFF. CDR3 DNA sequence: TGTGCCAGCCGAACAGGGAACACTGAAGCTTTCTTT.

This sequence joins TRBV6-1 and TRBJ1-3; D might be TRBD1 (6 bases). Trimming pared 0 bases from V and 4 bases from J, leaving 22 bases between. The CDR3 is 19 amino acids. Per germline, CDR1 MNHNS and CDR2 SASEGT. The CDR3 protein is CASSEASVRGTYFGNTIYF. The CDR3 nucleotides are TGTGCCAGCAGTGAAGCGTCGGTGCGGGGGACATATTTCGGAAACACCATATATTTT.

V is TRBV6-6 and J is TRBJ1-1; unclear D gene. V dropped 2 bases and J dropped 3 bases, with 13 bases sitting between them. Germline V CDR1 and CDR2: MNHNY, SVGAGI (reference sequence). The CDR3 has 15 residues. The CDR3 sequence is CASSYRRELDTEAFF. The CDR3 DNA is TGTGCCAGCAGTTACCGAAGGGAGCTTGACACTGAAGCTTTCTTT.

This clone was counted a single time. This chain connects TRBV28 to TRBJ2-7; D might be TRBD1 (6 bases). The V end was cut by 7 bases, the J end by 0 bases, with 13 bases between. CDR3 size: 14 residues. Germline CDR1 reads MDHEN; CDR2 reads SYDVKM. The DNA of the CDR3 is TGTGCCAGCACAGGGGCTGATTCCTCCTACGAGCAGTACTTC. Residues: CASTGADSSYEQYF.

The V and J genes are TRBV28 and TRBJ1-5, with 9 bases matching TRBD1. After removal of 1 base from V and 0 bases from J, the junction contained 7 bases not matched to a gene. Germline V gene lookup returns CDR1 MDHEN and CDR2 SYDVKM. The length of the CDR3 is 18 residues. The CDR3 is CASSLLQGAFRSNQPQHF. CDR3 bases: TGTGCCAGCAGTTTATTACAGGGGGCCTTCCGTAGCAATCAGCCCCAGCATTTT.

The V call is TRBV11-1, the J call TRBJ1-1; unclear D gene. The CDR3 is 15 residues long. CDR1 and CDR2 (germline): SGHAT, FQDESV (reference sequence). V dropped 0 bases and J dropped 0 bases, with 8 bases sitting between them. The CDR3 region has the DNA TGTGCCAGCAGCTTAGCCGGAGGTATGAACACTGAAGCTTTCTTT. This sequence encodes CASSLAGGMNTEAFF.

The chain carries TRBV6-1 and TRBJ2-6, with a possible D match to TRBD1 (5 bases). Germline CDR1 is MNHNS and CDR2 is SASEGT. V was cut by 0 bases and J by 4 bases, with 16 bases left in between. The CDR3 has 18 amino acids. The CDR3 bases are TGTGCCAGCAGTGAAGCAGTTATCCAGGGTTCCGGGGCCAACGTCCTGACTTTC. Its translation: CASSEAVIQGSGANVLTF.

The chain has TRBV6-5 and TRBJ2-2; 7 bases fit TRBD1. This CDR3 has 15 amino acids. With 10 bases clipped from V and 3 bases from J, the junction kept 11 bases outside the gene matches. CDR1 is MNHEY and CDR2 is SVGAGI in the germline V gene. In nucleotides, the CDR3 is TGTGCCACCTCCCTAGAGAGGGGGCACACCGGGGAGCTGTTTTTT. It is translated as CATSLERGHTGELFF.

Here the CDR3 reads CASSPTGETEAFF. The CDR3, as DNA: TGTGCCAGCTCACCGACAGGGGAGACTGAAGCTTTCTTT. The rearrangement links TRBV18 to TRBJ1-1; 8 bases agree with TRBD1. This CDR3 region has 13 residues. The J segment lost 5 bases and the V segment lost 3 bases, leaving 2 bases of the junction unmatched. In germline, CDR1 is KGHSH, CDR2 LQKENI.

The CDR3 coding sequence is TGTGCCAGTCATACTAGCGACTCCTACGAGCAGTACTTC. This encodes CASHTSDSYEQYF. The chain recombines TRBV28 with TRBJ2-7; 7 bases match TRBD2. The CDR3 length is 13 residues. V was pared by 9 bases and J by 0 bases, with 5 bases of the junction left unmatched. CDR1 and CDR2 from the germline V gene are MDHEN and SYDVKM.